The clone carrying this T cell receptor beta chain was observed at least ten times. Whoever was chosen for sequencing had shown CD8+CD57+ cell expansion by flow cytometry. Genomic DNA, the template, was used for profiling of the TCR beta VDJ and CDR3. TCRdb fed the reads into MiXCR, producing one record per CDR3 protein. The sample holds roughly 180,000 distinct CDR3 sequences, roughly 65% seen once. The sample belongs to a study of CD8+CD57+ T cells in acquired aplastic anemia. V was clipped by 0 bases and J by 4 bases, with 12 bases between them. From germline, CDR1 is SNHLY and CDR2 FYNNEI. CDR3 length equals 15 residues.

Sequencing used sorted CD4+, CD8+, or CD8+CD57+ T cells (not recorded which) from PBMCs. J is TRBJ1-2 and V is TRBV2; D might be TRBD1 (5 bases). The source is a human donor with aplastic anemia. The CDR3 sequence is CASSEAPGSPYGYTF. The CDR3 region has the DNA TGTGCCAGCAGTGAAGCGCCAGGGAGTCCCTATGGCTACACCTTC.